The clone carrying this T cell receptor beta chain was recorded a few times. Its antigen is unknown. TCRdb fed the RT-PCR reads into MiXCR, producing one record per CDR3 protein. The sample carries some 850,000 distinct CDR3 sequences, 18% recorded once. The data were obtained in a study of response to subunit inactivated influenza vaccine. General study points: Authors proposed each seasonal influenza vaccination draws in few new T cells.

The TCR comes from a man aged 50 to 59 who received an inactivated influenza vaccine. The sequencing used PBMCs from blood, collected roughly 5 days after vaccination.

The CDR3 region is CASSQNPSGELFF. The CDR3 DNA reads as TGTGCCAGCAGTCAGAACCCGTCCGGGGAGCTGTTTTTT. This rearrangement joins TRBV2 to TRBJ2-2, with unresolved D. In germline, CDR1 is SNHLY, CDR2 FYNNEI. The CDR3 runs to 13 residues. V was clipped by 5 bases and J by 6 bases, with 10 bases between them.